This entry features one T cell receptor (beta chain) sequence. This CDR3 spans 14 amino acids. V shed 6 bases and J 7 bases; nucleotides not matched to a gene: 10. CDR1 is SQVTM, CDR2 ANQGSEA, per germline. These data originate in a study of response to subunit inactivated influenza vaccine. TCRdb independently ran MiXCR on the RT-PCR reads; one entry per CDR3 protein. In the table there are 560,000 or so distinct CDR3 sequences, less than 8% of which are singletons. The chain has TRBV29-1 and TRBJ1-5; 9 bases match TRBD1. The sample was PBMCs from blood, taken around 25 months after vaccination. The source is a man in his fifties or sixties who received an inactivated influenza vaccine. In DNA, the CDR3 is TGCAGCGTGGGTTCGGGACAGGGCGGACAGCCCCAGCATTTT. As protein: CSVGSGQGGQPQHF.